Detailed here is one T cell receptor beta chain. Its antigen is not known. This specimen belongs to a study of T cells in localized non-small cell lung cancer. Assay used: immunoSEQ multiplex PCR; TCRdb lists only in-frame clones, some missing. The sample has some 3,400 clones; just under 25% are singletons. Study-level points and caveats: Uninvolved neighboring lung showed the greatest T cell clonality, exceeding tumor. The study detected a median roughly 56 of the top 100 tumor clones in adjacent lung. Sequencing, confined to only one tumor region, leaves heterogeneity possible.

Germline V gene data show CDR1 as SGHNT and CDR2 as YENEEA. The CDR3 is 17 amino acids. V was pared by 5 bases and J by 1 base, with 18 bases between. The sequences come from lung tumor tissue, collected before any cancer treatment. J is TRBJ2-1 and V is TRBV11-3; D call uncertain. The source is a woman aged 40 to 75 with stage I lung adenocarcinoma. This CDR3 is CASSPTLNSGSYNEQFF. CDR3 sequence (DNA): TGTGCCAGCAGCCCGACCTTAAACAGTGGATCCTACAATGAGCAGTTCTTC.